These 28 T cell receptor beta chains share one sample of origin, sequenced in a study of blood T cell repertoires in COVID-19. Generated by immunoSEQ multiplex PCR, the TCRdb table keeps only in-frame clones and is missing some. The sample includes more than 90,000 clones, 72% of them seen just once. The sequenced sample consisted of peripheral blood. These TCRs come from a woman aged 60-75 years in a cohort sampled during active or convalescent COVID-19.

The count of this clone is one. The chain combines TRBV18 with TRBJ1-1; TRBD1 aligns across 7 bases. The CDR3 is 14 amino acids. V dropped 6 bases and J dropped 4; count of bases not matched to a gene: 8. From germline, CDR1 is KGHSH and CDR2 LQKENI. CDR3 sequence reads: CASSPTGYITEAFF. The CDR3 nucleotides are TGTGCCAGCTCCCCGACAGGGTATATCACTGAAGCTTTCTTT.

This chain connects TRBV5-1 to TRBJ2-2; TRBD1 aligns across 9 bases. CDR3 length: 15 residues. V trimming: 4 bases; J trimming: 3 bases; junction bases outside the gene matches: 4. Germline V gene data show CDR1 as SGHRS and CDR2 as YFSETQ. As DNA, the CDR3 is TGCGCCAGCAGCATACAGGGGGCCGACACCGGGGAGCTGTTTTTT. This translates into CASSIQGADTGELFF.

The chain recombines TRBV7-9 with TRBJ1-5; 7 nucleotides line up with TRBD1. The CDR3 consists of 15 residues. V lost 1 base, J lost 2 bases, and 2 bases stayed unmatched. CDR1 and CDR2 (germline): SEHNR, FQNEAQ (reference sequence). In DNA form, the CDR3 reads TGTGCCAGCAGCTTAGGACAGGGTCGCAATCAGCCCCAGCATTTT. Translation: CASSLGQGRNQPQHF.

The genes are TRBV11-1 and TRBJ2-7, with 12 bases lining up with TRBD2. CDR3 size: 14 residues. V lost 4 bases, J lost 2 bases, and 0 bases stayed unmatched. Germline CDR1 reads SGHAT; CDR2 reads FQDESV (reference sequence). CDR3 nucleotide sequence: TGTGCCAGCAGCTGGACTAGCGGGGCCTACGAGCAGTACTTC. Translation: CASSWTSGAYEQYF.

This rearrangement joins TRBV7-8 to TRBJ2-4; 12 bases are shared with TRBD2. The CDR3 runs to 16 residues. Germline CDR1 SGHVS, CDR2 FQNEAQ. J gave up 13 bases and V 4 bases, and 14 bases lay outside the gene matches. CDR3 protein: CASSSTTSGGAVRQYF. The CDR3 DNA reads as TGTGCCAGCAGCTCCACGACTAGCGGGGGCGCGGTACGACAGTACTTC. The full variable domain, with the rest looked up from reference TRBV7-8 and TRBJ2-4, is GAGVSQSPRYKVAKRGQDVALRCDPISGHVSLFWYQQALGQGPEFLTYFQNEAQLDKSGLPSDRFFAERPEGSVSTLKIQRTQQEDSAVYLCASSSTTSGGAVRQYFGAGTRLSVL.

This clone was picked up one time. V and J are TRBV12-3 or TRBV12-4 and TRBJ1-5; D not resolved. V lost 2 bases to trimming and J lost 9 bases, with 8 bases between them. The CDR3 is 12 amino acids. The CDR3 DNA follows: TGTGCCAGCAGTTTAAACCGAGGGCCCCAGCATTTT. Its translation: CASSLNRGPQHF.

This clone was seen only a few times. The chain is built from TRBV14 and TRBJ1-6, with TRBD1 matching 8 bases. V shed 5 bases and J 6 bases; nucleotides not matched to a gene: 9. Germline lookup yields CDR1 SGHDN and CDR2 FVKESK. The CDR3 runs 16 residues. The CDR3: CASSYRTGQINSPLHF. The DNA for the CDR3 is TGTGCCAGCAGCTACCGGACAGGGCAAATTAATTCACCCCTCCACTTT.

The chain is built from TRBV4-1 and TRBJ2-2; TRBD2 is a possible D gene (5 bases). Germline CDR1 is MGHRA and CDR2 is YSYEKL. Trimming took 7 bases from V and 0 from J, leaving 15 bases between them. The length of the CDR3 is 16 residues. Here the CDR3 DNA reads TGCGCCAGCAACCCCCGGCCGGGGTCGAACACCGGGGAGCTGTTTTTT. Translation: CASNPRPGSNTGELFF.

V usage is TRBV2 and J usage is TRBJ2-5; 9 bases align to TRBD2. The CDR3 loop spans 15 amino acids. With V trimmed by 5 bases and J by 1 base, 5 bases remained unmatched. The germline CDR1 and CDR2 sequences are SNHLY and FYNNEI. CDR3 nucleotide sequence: TGTGCCAGCAGTCTTTCGCGGGGGGGCCAAGAGACCCAGTACTTC. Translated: CASSLSRGGQETQYF.

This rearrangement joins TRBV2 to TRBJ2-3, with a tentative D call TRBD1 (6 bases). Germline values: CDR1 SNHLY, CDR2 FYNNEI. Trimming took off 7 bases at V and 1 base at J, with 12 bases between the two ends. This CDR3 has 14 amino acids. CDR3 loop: CASNAHRGTDTQYF. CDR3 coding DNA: TGTGCCAGCAATGCGCACAGGGGCACAGATACGCAGTATTTT.

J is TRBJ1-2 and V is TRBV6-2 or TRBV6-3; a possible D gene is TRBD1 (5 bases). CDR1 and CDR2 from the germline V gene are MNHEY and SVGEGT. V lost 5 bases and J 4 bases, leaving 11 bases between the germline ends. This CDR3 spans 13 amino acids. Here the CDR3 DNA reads TGTGCCAGCAGTCTGACAGTTAGCTATGGCTACACCTTC. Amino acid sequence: CASSLTVSYGYTF.

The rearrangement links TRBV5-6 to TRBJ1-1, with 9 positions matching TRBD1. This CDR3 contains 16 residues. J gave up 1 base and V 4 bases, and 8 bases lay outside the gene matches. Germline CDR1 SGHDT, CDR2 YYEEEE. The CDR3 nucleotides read TGTGCCAGCAGCCTCGGGACAGGGCGACAGAACACTGAAGCTTTCTTT. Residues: CASSLGTGRQNTEAFF.

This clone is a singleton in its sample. The CDR3 DNA sequence: TGTGCTAGTGGTTCCCTCAGGTATTCTGGAAACACCATATATTTT. The encoded protein is CASGSLRYSGNTIYF. The genes are TRBV12-5 and TRBJ1-3; D not certain. The length of the CDR3 is 15 residues. Germline V gene lookup returns CDR1 LGHNT and CDR2 FRNRAP. Trimming shortened V by 4 bases and J by 1 base, and 11 bases separated the two germline ends.

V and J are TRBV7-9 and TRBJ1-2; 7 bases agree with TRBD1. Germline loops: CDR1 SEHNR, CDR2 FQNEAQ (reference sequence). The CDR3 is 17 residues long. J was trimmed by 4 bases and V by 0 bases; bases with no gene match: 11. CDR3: CASSLAGDRLTGYGYTF. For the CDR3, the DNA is TGTGCCAGCAGCTTAGCAGGGGACAGACTTACGGGCTATGGCTACACCTTC.

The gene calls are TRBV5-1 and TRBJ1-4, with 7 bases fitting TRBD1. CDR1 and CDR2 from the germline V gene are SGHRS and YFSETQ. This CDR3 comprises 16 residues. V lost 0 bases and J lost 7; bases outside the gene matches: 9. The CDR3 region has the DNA TGCGCCAGCAGCTTGGGCACAGGGGTAGGGGTTGAAAAACTGTTTTTT. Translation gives CASSLGTGVGVEKLFF.

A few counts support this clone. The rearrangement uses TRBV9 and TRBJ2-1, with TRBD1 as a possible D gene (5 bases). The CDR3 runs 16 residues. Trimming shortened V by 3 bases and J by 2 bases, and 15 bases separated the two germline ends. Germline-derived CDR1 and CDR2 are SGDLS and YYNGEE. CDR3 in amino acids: CASSARQSSTYNEQFF. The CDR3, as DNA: TGTGCCAGCAGCGCGAGACAGAGTTCTACCTACAATGAGCAGTTCTTC.

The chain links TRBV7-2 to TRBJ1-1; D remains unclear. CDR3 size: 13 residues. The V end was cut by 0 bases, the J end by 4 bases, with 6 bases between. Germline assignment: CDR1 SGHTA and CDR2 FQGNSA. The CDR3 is CASSLAPVTEAFF. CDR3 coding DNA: TGTGCCAGCAGCTTAGCTCCGGTCACTGAAGCTTTCTTT.

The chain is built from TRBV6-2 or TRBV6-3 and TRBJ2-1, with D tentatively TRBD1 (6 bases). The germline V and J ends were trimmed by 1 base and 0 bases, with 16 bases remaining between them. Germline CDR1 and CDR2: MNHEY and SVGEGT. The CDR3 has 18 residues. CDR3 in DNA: TGTGCCAGCAGTTACTTAACGGGGCAGGGGAGCTCCTACAATGAGCAGTTCTTC. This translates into CASSYLTGQGSSYNEQFF.

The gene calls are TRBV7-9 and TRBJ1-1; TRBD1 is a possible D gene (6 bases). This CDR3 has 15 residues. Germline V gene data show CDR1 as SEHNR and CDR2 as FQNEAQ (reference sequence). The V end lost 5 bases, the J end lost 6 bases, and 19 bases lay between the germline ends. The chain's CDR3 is CASSELGQLSSEAFF. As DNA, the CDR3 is TGTGCCAGCAGCGAGCTGGGACAACTTAGCTCTGAAGCTTTCTTT. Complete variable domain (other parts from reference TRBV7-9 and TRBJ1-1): DTGVSQNPRHKITKRGQNVTFRCDPISEHNRLYWYRQTLGQGPEFLTYFQNEAQLEKSRLLSDRFSAERPKGSFSTLEIQRTEQGDSAMYLCASSELGQLSSEAFFGQGTRLTVV.

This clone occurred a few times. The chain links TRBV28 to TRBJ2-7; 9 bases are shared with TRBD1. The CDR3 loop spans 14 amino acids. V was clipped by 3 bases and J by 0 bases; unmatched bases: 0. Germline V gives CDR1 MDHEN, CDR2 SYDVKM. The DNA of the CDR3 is TGTGCCAGCAGTTTGACAGGGGGCTCCTACGAGCAGTACTTC. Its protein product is CASSLTGGSYEQYF.

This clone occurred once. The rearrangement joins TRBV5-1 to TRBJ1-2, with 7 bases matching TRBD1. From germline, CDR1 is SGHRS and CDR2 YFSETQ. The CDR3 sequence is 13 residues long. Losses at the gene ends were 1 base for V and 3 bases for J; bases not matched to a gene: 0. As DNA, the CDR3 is TGCGCCAGCAGCTTGACAGGGGACTATGGCTACACCTTC. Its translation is CASSLTGDYGYTF. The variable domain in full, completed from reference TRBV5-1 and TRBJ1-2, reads KAGVTQTPRYLIKTRGQQVTLSCSPISGHRSVSWYQQTPGQGLQFLFEYFSETQRNKGNFPGRFSGRQFSNSRSEMNVSTLELGDSALYLCASSLTGDYGYTFGSGTRLTVV.

CDR3 protein: CASSPGTDGPETQYF. In nucleotides, the CDR3 is TGTGCCAGCAGCCCCGGGACAGATGGTCCCGAGACCCAGTACTTC. This chain uses TRBV5-8 with TRBJ2-5; 7 bases fit TRBD1. This CDR3 is built from 15 residues. CDR1 and CDR2 from the germline V gene are SGHTS and YDEGEE. V dropped 4 bases and J dropped 5; count of bases not matched to a gene: 11.

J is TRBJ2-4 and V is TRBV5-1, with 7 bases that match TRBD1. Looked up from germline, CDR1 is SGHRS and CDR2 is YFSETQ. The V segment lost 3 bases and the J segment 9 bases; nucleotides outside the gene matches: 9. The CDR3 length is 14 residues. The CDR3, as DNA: TGCGCCAGCAGCTCACAGGGGTGGCAGGGCATTCAGTACTTC. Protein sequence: CASSSQGWQGIQYF.

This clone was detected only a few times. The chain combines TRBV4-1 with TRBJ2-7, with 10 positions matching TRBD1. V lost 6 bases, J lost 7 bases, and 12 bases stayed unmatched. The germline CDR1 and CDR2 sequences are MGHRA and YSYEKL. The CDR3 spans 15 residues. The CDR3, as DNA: TGCGCCAGCAGACTTACCCCCGGGACAGGGGAAGAGCAGTACTTC. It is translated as CASRLTPGTGEEQYF.

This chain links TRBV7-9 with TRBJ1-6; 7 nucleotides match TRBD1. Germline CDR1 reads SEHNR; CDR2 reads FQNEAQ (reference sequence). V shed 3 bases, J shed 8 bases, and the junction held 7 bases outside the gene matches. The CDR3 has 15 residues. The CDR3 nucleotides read TGTGCCAGCAGCTTCCGTCCAGGGGGTGATTCACCCCTCCACTTT. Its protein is CASSFRPGGDSPLHF.

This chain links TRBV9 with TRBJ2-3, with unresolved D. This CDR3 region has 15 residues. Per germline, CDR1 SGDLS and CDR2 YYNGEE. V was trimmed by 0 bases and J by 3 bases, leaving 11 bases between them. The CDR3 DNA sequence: TGTGCCAGCAGCGTAGGCGGATTGCTAACAGATACGCAGTATTTT. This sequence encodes CASSVGGLLTDTQYF.

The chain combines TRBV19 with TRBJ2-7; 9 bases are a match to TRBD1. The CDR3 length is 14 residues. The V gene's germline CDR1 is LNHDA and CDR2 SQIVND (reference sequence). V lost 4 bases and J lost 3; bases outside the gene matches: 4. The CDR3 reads CASSTTGGGYEQYF. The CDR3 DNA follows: TGTGCCAGTAGTACGACAGGGGGGGGCTACGAGCAGTACTTC.

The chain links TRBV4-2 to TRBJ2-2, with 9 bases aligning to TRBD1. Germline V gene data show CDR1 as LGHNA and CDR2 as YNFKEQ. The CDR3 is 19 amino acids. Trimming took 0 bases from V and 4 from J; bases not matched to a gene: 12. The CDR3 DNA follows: TGTGCCAGCAGCCAAGAAGCGAACTTCGGGACAGGGTCCACCGGGGAGCTGTTTTTT. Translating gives CASSQEANFGTGSTGELFF.